Given below is one T cell receptor beta chain in context. The antigen remains unidentified. This entry is derived from a study of OX40 agonist ivuxolimab in advanced cancers. About the study: At doses from 0.01 to 10 mg/kg, patients were given intravenous ivuxolimab every 2 weeks. Hepatocellular carcinoma, melanoma, renal cell or head and neck cancer was diagnosed in the dose-escalation patients. Whole-study results and caveats: There were, on average, more expanded clones in CD8+ T cells than in CD4+.

Data came from immunoSEQ multiplex PCR; TCRdb stores just in-frame clones and leaves some out. In the table there are about 52,000 clones, roughly 90% of which are singletons. CDR1 MNHNS and CDR2 SASEGT come from the germline V gene. The CDR3 extends over 14 amino acids. V was shortened by 2 bases and J by 2 bases, with 7 bases between the two germline ends. The sequenced sample was CD4+ or CD8+ T cells sorted from blood, obtained in a trial of the OX40 agonist ivuxolimab. The chain joins TRBV6-1 to TRBJ1-5, with unresolved D. This TCR was recovered from an adult with an advanced solid tumor such as melanoma, head and neck, liver or kidney cancer. Here the CDR3 reads CASSESTGNQPQHF. The CDR3, as DNA: TGTGCCAGCAGTGAAAGCACAGGCAATCAGCCCCAGCATTTT.